A single T cell receptor (beta chain) is shown here with its context. The sample contains more than one DNA sequence encoding this CDR3. The data were produced by immunoSEQ multiplex PCR, yet TCRdb's version contains in-frame clones alone and is incomplete. The sample shows roughly 230,000 clones, about nine tenths of them seen only once. The data originate from a study of cytomegalovirus exposure and HLA in healthy donors. CDR3 length: 11 amino acids. The germline CDR1 and CDR2 sequences are DFQATT and SNEGSKA (reference sequence). The V and J ends lost 3 bases and 6 bases respectively, with 7 bases between them.

The clonotype originates from a woman aged 30 to 39 in good health and CMV-seronegative. The sample was PBMCs. The chain recombines TRBV20-1 with TRBJ2-3, with no clear D. CDR3 coding DNA: TGCAGTGCTAGGTTTCCGGATACGCAGTATTTT. Translating it yields CSARFPDTQYF.